A selection of T cell receptor beta chains follows, all from one sample in a study of cytomegalovirus exposure and HLA in healthy donors. Here immunoSEQ multiplex PCR was the method, and the copy in TCRdb shows in-frame clones only, minus some. The table includes about 170,000 clones, roughly 80% detected once. Sequences were obtained from PBMCs. The receptors shown here come from a male donor in good health and CMV-seronegative. The CDR3 runs from the conserved cysteine through the conserved F or W. Each record gives: J gene, V gene, D gene, CDR3 DNA, CDR3 protein. The D gene is left open where the match is weak.

TRBJ2-7 | TRBV5-1 | TRBD1 | TGCGCCAGCAGCTCGACAGGGGTCGAGCAGTACTTC | CASSSTGVEQYF
TRBJ2-7 | TRBV5-1 | TRBD1 | TGCGCCAGCCAAGGACAGGGCATCTACGAGCAGTACTTC | CASQGQGIYEQYF
TRBJ2-5 | TRBV7-9 | . | TGTGCCAGCAGCAGGGAGGTTAGCCAAGAGACCCAGTACTTC | CASSREVSQETQYF
TRBJ2-1 | TRBV5-6 | . | TGTGCCACTTCATGGCACGATGAGCAGTTCTTC | CATSWHDEQFF
TRBJ2-3 | TRBV7-9 | TRBD1 | TGTGCCAGCAGCTTAGGGGGACAGGTAATTACAGATACGCAGTATTTT | CASSLGGQVITDTQYF
TRBJ1-2 | TRBV5-4 | . | TGTGCCAGCAGCTTGGCAACAGGGCCGGGGGGCTACACCTTC | CASSLATGPGGYTF
TRBJ1-2 | TRBV27 | TRBD1 | TGTGCCAGCAGTTTAGGCAGGGGGTATGGCTACACCTTC | CASSLGRGYGYTF
TRBJ1-2 | TRBV7-2 | . | TGTGCCAGCCGGGGGGCAGCTAACTATGGCTACACCTTC | CASRGAANYGYTF
TRBJ2-7 | TRBV5-1 | TRBD1 | TGCGCCAGCAGCCAGGGGGCTGGGTACGAGCAGTACTTC | CASSQGAGYEQYF
TRBJ1-1 | TRBV9 | TRBD1 | TGTGCCAGCAGCGGACGGGGACAGGTTTCCACTGAAGCTTTCTTT | CASSGRGQVSTEAFF